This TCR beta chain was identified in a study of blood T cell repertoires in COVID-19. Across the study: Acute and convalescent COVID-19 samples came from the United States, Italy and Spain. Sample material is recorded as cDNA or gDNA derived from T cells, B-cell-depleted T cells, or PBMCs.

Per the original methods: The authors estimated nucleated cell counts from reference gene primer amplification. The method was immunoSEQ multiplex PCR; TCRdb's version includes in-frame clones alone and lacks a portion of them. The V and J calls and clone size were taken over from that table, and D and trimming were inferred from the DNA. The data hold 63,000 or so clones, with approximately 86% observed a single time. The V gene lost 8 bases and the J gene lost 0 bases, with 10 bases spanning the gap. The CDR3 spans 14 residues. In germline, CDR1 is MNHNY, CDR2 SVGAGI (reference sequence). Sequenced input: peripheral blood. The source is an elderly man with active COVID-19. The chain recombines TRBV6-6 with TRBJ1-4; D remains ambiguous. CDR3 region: CASRSRTTNEKLFF. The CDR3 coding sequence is TGTGCCAGCCGCAGTCGTACAACTAATGAAAAACTGTTTTTT.